What follows are 23 T cell receptor beta chains derived from one specimen sequenced in a study of spatial heterogeneity in lung cancer. Via MiXCR, TCRdb re-called the 5' RACE reads, giving one row per CDR3 protein. Found here are around 98,000 distinct CDR3 sequences, just under 20% of them singletons; the top ten hold 21%. The time point: blood at routine non-recurrence follow-up after resection. This specimen was PBMCs, taken at follow-up. The receptors here all came from a male donor with early-stage non-small cell lung cancer.

This clonotype appeared a few times. The genes are TRBV2 and TRBJ2-7, with TRBD1 matching over 9 bases. The J segment lost 4 bases and the V segment lost 8 bases, leaving 3 bases of the junction unmatched. The CDR3 covers 12 residues. Germline-derived CDR1 and CDR2 are SNHLY and FYNNEI. CDR3 DNA: TGTGCCAGCGCGGGACAGGGTTACGAGCAGTACTTC. Protein sequence: CASAGQGYEQYF.

V gene TRBV5-1 combines with J gene TRBJ2-1, with TRBD2 matching 8 bases. CDR1 is SGHRS, CDR2 YFSETQ, per germline. With 4 bases clipped from V and 7 bases from J, the junction kept 7 bases outside the gene matches. The CDR3 extends over 14 amino acids. This CDR3 reads CASSSGSPNNEQFF. The CDR3 DNA follows: TGCGCCAGCAGCAGCGGGAGTCCGAATAATGAGCAGTTCTTC.

The genes are TRBV14 and TRBJ1-2; TRBD1 is a possible D gene (5 bases). The CDR3 extends over 13 amino acids. Trimming cost V 5 bases and J 2 bases, with 9 bases left between them. In germline, CDR1 is SGHDN, CDR2 FVKESK. CDR3 loop: CASSRDLNYGYTF. CDR3 coding DNA: TGTGCCAGCAGCAGGGACTTAAACTATGGCTACACCTTC.

V and J are TRBV6-2 or TRBV6-3 and TRBJ2-3, with 8 bases identical to TRBD2. V lost 7 bases to trimming and J lost 4 bases; unmatched junction nucleotides: 7. There are 14 residues in the CDR3. Germline V gene data show CDR1 as MNHEY and CDR2 as SVGEGT. The DNA for the CDR3 is TGTGCCAGCACCTTAGCGGGGAGTGCAGATACGCAGTATTTT. Its translation: CASTLAGSADTQYF.

Only a few counts were recorded for this clonotype. V usage is TRBV2 and J usage is TRBJ2-7; TRBD1 is a possible D gene (5 bases). V was trimmed by 5 bases and J by 1 base, leaving 6 bases between them. Germline V gene data show CDR1 as SNHLY and CDR2 as FYNNEI. The CDR3 loop spans 12 amino acids. In DNA, the CDR3 is TGTGCCAGCAGTAACAGGTCCTACGAGCAGTACGTC. Translating it yields CASSNRSYEQYV.

This clonotype was found a few times. The chain uses TRBV7-9 and TRBJ2-5; 7 bases align to TRBD1. The CDR3 extends over 17 amino acids. CDR1 is SEHNR, CDR2 FQNEAQ, per germline (reference sequence). The ends lost 3 bases at V and 5 bases at J; junction bases unmatched: 15. The CDR3 spells CASSLRTGTVKGETQYF. The CDR3, as DNA: TGTGCCAGCAGCTTGCGGACTGGGACAGTGAAGGGGGAGACCCAGTACTTC.

The genes are TRBV20-1 and TRBJ2-3; TRBD2 matches at 9 bases. Germline CDR1 reads DFQATT; CDR2 reads SNEGSKA (reference sequence). J gave up 2 bases and V 0 bases, and 6 bases lay outside the gene matches. The CDR3 extends over 16 amino acids. The CDR3 bases are TGCAGTGCTAGAGATCGCGGGAGGGCTTACACAGATACGCAGTATTTT. Residues: CSARDRGRAYTDTQYF.

The J gene is TRBJ2-5, the V gene TRBV15; 9 bases align to TRBD1. V gave up 3 bases and J gave up 5 bases; unmatched junction bases: 13. This CDR3 is built from 17 residues. Germline assignment: CDR1 LNHNV and CDR2 YYDKDF (reference sequence). CDR3 coding DNA: TGTGCCACCAGCAGTCCCACAGGGGGCTCGTTTTCGGAGACCCAGTACTTC. Protein: CATSSPTGGSFSETQYF.

This clonotype has just a few counts. V usage is TRBV24-1 and J usage is TRBJ1-5, with unresolved D. Germline assignment: CDR1 KGHDR and CDR2 SFDVKD. The CDR3 length is 13 residues. V shed 3 bases and J shed 2 bases, with 4 bases lying between them. CDR3 DNA sequence: TGTGCCACCAGTGATAGGGGCAATCAGCCCCAGCATTTT. Translation: CATSDRGNQPQHF.

The chain recombines TRBV4-1 with TRBJ1-5, with no clear D. Looked up from germline, CDR1 is MGHRA and CDR2 is YSYEKL. The CDR3 extends over 13 amino acids. Trimming took off 0 bases at V and 9 bases at J, with 9 bases between the two ends. CDR3 sequence reads: CASSQDPERPQHF. CDR3 nucleotides: TGCGCCAGCAGCCAAGATCCAGAGCGGCCCCAGCATTTT.

This clonotype was picked up many times. The chain links TRBV27 to TRBJ1-1, with 8 bases identical to TRBD1. Looked up from germline, CDR1 is MNHEY and CDR2 is SMNVEV (reference sequence). The CDR3 runs 14 residues. J was trimmed by 1 base and V by 8 bases; bases with no gene match: 6. The CDR3 loop is CASQSRGRNTEAFF. Here the CDR3 DNA reads TGTGCCAGCCAAAGCAGGGGGCGGAACACTGAAGCTTTCTTT.

This clonotype was picked up many times. The genes are TRBV5-8 and TRBJ2-2, with 8 nucleotides matching TRBD2. CDR3 length: 15 residues. V lost 4 bases, J lost 0 bases, and 2 bases stayed unmatched. The germline CDR1 and CDR2 sequences are SGHTS and YDEGEE. The DNA of the CDR3 is TGTGCCAGCAGCATGGGACTAGCGAACACCGGGGAGCTGTTTTTT. Translation gives CASSMGLANTGELFF.

This clonotype occurred a few times. The chain has TRBV20-1 and TRBJ1-2; unclear D gene. V was shortened by 0 bases and J by 1 base, with 6 bases between the two germline ends. Germline CDR1 DFQATT, CDR2 SNEGSKA (reference sequence). The CDR3 is made up of 13 amino acids. The CDR3 coding sequence is TGCAGTGCTAGAGATCCAGTTAACTATGGCTACACCTTC. It translates to CSARDPVNYGYTF.

The genes are TRBV27 and TRBJ2-2; TRBD1 matches at 8 bases. V gave up 4 bases and J gave up 4 bases; unmatched junction bases: 5. The CDR3 is 15 amino acids. In germline, CDR1 is MNHEY, CDR2 SMNVEV (reference sequence). As DNA, the CDR3 is TGTGCCAGCAGTTCACGGACAGGGATCACCGGGGAGCTGTTTTTT. It yields the protein CASSSRTGITGELFF.

This clonotype was seen at least ten times. This rearrangement joins TRBV18 to TRBJ2-7, with a weak D call TRBD1 (6 bases). Germline V gene data show CDR1 as KGHSH and CDR2 as LQKENI. Trimming left V 0 bases short and J 4 bases short, with 7 bases between. The CDR3 consists of 13 residues. CDR3 protein: CASSPPQGYEQYV. CDR3 nucleotide sequence: TGTGCCAGCTCACCACCCCAGGGGTACGAGCAGTACGTC.

The sample holds a few counts of this clonotype. This chain connects TRBV9 to TRBJ1-2; perhaps TRBD1 as D (5 bases). V was cut by 8 bases and J by 5 bases, with 19 bases left in between. Germline V gene data show CDR1 as SGDLS and CDR2 as YYNGEE. CDR3 length: 14 residues. The CDR3 reads CASGAGGFGYGYTF. The CDR3 region has the DNA TGTGCCAGTGGGGCAGGAGGCTTCGGGTATGGCTACACCTTC.

This clonotype has a handful of counts. The V gene is TRBV10-3, the J gene TRBJ1-2; D gene unclear. V dropped 6 bases and J dropped 9 bases, with 17 bases sitting between them. Looked up from germline, CDR1 is ENHRY and CDR2 is SYGVKD. The CDR3 runs 13 residues. CDR3 loop: CAISYDPKRSYTF. DNA for the CDR3: TGTGCCATCAGCTACGACCCGAAGAGGAGCTACACCTTC.

The chain joins TRBV24-1 to TRBJ2-5, with TRBD2 matching over 8 bases. In germline, CDR1 is KGHDR, CDR2 SFDVKD. V lost 3 bases to trimming and J lost 4 bases; unmatched junction nucleotides: 3. This CDR3 spans 14 amino acids. CDR3 in amino acids: CATSDSLAGETQYF. In nucleotides, the CDR3 is TGTGCCACCAGTGATAGCCTAGCGGGAGAGACCCAGTACTTC.

This clonotype was detected only a few times. The V and J genes are TRBV2 and TRBJ2-4; D ambiguous. The CDR3 has 14 residues. Between the trimmed V and J ends, which lost 2 bases and 9 bases, there was a span of 14 bases. Germline lookup yields CDR1 SNHLY and CDR2 FYNNEI. CDR3 sequence (DNA): TGTGCCAGCAGTGAAAGGCTTTTCGCAGTCATTCAGTACTTC. It encodes CASSERLFAVIQYF.

The genes are TRBV5-6 and TRBJ2-7; TRBD1 agrees at 7 bases. J lost 7 bases, V lost 4 bases, and 5 bases had no gene match. Germline values: CDR1 SGHDT, CDR2 YYEEEE. The CDR3 loop spans 12 amino acids. CDR3 in amino acids: CASSPGTVEQYF. The CDR3 DNA reads TGTGCCAGCAGCCCCGGGACAGTGGAGCAGTACTTC.

This clonotype has only a few counts. This sequence joins TRBV24-1 and TRBJ2-3; D is ambiguous. CDR1 KGHDR and CDR2 SFDVKD come from the germline V gene. This CDR3 has 13 amino acids. The V end lost 3 bases, the J end lost 3 bases, and 6 bases lay between the germline ends. The CDR3 protein is CATSDAITDTQYF. The CDR3 bases are TGTGCCACCAGTGATGCGATTACAGATACGCAGTATTTT.

This clonotype has only a few counts. This sequence joins TRBV6-1 and TRBJ1-4; D gene unclear. Trimming pared 3 bases from V and 8 bases from J, leaving 16 bases between. The germline gives CDR1 MNHNS, CDR2 SASEGT. CDR3 length equals 15 residues. The CDR3 sequence is CASSEPGGWEEKLFF. The CDR3 DNA follows: TGTGCCAGCAGTGAGCCAGGAGGGTGGGAAGAAAAACTGTTTTTT.

This clonotype was counted between two and nine times. The rearrangement uses TRBV27 and TRBJ2-2, with 8 positions matching TRBD1. Trimming took 3 bases from V and 6 from J; bases not matched to a gene: 9. Germline assignment: CDR1 MNHEY and CDR2 SMNVEV (reference sequence). The CDR3 has 16 amino acids. For the CDR3, the DNA is TGTGCCAGCAGTTTCCGTGGACAGGGTGCGGCCGGGGAGCTGTTTTTT. It is translated as CASSFRGQGAAGELFF.